This TCR beta chain was identified during a study of blood T cell repertoires in COVID-19. Study summary: Samples of COVID-19 (acute and convalescent) were obtained from the United States, Italy and Spain. Nucleic acid was either cDNA or gDNA, and it came from T cells, B-cell-depleted T cells, or PBMCs.

The CDR3 has 12 residues. The V and J ends lost 2 bases and 8 bases respectively, with 9 bases between them. Germline V CDR1 and CDR2: MNHEY, SVGEGT. One Seattle source followed patients from active infection through their disease course. In the original processing: Reference gene primers were amplified, and this amplification served to estimate nucleated cell counts. The protocol was immunoSEQ multiplex PCR, while the TCRdb copy is restricted to in-frame clones and leaves out a portion. The V and J calls and clone size are taken from that table; D and trimming were inferred from the DNA. The sample carries some 180,000 clones, approximately 86% recorded once.

The rearrangement links TRBV6-2 or TRBV6-3 to TRBJ1-2; no reliable D call. Sequenced input: peripheral blood. The origin of this receptor is an elderly woman with COVID-19, enrolled during active disease. CDR3 in amino acids: CASSYGSQGYTF. As DNA, the CDR3 is TGTGCCAGCAGTTACGGCAGTCAAGGCTACACCTTC.